The subject of this entry is one T cell receptor (beta chain). No antigen is known for it. This CDR3 has 17 residues. Germline V lookup: CDR1 MNHEY, CDR2 SMNVEV (reference sequence). The J segment lost 0 bases and the V segment lost 6 bases, leaving 6 bases of the junction unmatched. The sample belongs to a study of OX40 agonist ivuxolimab in advanced cancers. Broader study findings: At 0.1 to 3.0 mg/kg, CD4+ and CD8+ blood T cells expanded clonally by week 6. Partial responders dosed at 0.1-3.0 mg/kg displayed clonal expansion ranking among the lowest.

Autoimmune disease history or systemic immunosuppression led to patient exclusion. Only in-frame clones appear in the TCRdb table, and some are missing; sequencing was by immunoSEQ multiplex PCR. The sample shows over 90,000 clones, approximately 87% of them seen only once. V gene TRBV27 combines with J gene TRBJ1-6; 9 bases line up with TRBD1. The starting material was CD4+ or CD8+ T cells sorted from blood, obtained in a trial of the OX40 agonist ivuxolimab. The receptor comes from an adult with an advanced solid tumor such as melanoma, head and neck, liver or kidney cancer. The CDR3 here is CASRRQGVSSYNSPLHF. The CDR3, as DNA: TGTGCCAGCAGACGACAGGGGGTGAGCTCCTATAATTCACCCCTCCACTTT.